This T cell receptor beta chain was retrieved from a study of OX40 agonist ivuxolimab in advanced cancers. General study points: The study found that CD8+ T cells averaged more expanded clones than CD4+. Both CD4+ and CD8+ T cell populations in blood had undergone clonal expansion by week 6 at 0.1 to 3.0 mg/kg. Researchers did not establish what antigens the expanded peripheral T cells target.

The CDR3 runs 16 residues. Germline assignment: CDR1 SGHRS and CDR2 YFSETQ. V shed 1 base and J shed 0 bases, with 8 bases lying between them. Repertoires were generated with immunoSEQ multiplex PCR, while TCRdb's copy carries only in-frame clones and drops some. The table lists roughly 36,000 clones, around four fifths of them singletons. Blood sampling was done at baseline, cycle 4 day 1, and cycle 7 day 1. To note about this clone: The antigen is unknown.

The origin of this receptor is an adult with an advanced solid tumor such as melanoma, head and neck, liver or kidney cancer. Sequences were derived from CD4+ or CD8+ T cells sorted from blood, sampled in a trial of the OX40 agonist ivuxolimab. The chain carries TRBV5-1 and TRBJ2-6; D not certain. The CDR3 bases are TGCGCCAGCAGCTTGACTTTCACCTCTGGGGCCAACGTCCTGACTTTC. This codes for CASSLTFTSGANVLTF. The entire variable domain, with the rest obtained from reference TRBV5-1 and TRBJ2-6, is as follows: KAGVTQTPRYLIKTRGQQVTLSCSPISGHRSVSWYQQTPGQGLQFLFEYFSETQRNKGNFPGRFSGRQFSNSRSEMNVSTLELGDSALYLCASSLTFTSGANVLTFGAGSRLTVL.